The source of this TCR beta chain is a study of Ad26.COV2.S vaccination and SARS-CoV-2 variants. Study-level background: This donor came from the COV1001 trial of Ad26.COV2.S. Ad26.COV2.S shots went into the muscle once or twice, 56 days apart. General observations from the study: Total T cell responses, in the TCR breadth and depth analyses, may have been underestimated.

On this clone: The antigen remains unidentified.

The repertoire was sequenced with immunoSEQ multiplex PCR; TCRdb's copy has only in-frame clones and lacks some. Of about 280,000 clones detected, roughly 86% appear once; the ten largest clones hold approximately 3.4%. With 2 bases clipped from V and 4 bases from J, the junction kept 10 bases outside the gene matches. Germline loops: CDR1 MNHNS, CDR2 SASEGT. This CDR3 has 17 amino acids. Noted treatment: around 19 received Ad26.COV2.S at low or high dose, single or two shots; about five received placebo; per-sample allocation not given. Day 63 following the first vaccine or placebo injection was when the samples were taken. As its vector, the vaccine had Ad26, which expressed Wuhan-strain SARS-CoV-2 spike.

The starting material was peripheral blood, obtained in a trial of Ad26.COV2.S vaccine versus placebo. This TCR was recovered from a person between 18 and 65 years old who received the Ad26.COV2.S COVID-19 vaccine or a placebo. V and J are TRBV6-1 and TRBJ1-3, with 8 bases aligning to TRBD1. CDR3: CASSERWQGAWGNTIYF. The CDR3 coding sequence is TGTGCCAGCAGTGAACGATGGCAGGGGGCATGGGGAAACACCATATATTTT.